A selection of T cell receptor beta chains follows, all from one sample in a study of T cell responses to AZD1222 COVID-19 vaccine. Only in-frame clones appear in the TCRdb table, and some are missing; sequencing was by immunoSEQ multiplex PCR. The sample holds approximately 200,000 clones, more than 85% seen once. This specimen was peripheral blood, taken 28 days after the second AZD1222 dose. Receptors originate from an adult who received the AZD1222 COVID-19 vaccine. Each CDR3 is given with its conserved first and last residue. D genes are given only for firm matches. The size field is filled for only some rows; it gives once, few, many or a size class.

>TRBJ2-5|TRBD2|TRBV9|.
TGTGCCAGCAGCGTAGCTGTGGGACTAGCGGTACAAGAGACCCAGTACTTC
CASSVAVGLAVQETQYF
>TRBJ2-7|.|TRBV7-2|once
TGTGCCAGCAGCTTAATAGCGAGCCACTACGAGCAGTACTTC
CASSLIASHYEQYF
>TRBJ2-5|TRBD2|TRBV24-1|.
TGTGCCACCAGTGACCGCCTAGGGAGCGGGAGGGCCCAAGAGACCCAGTACTTC
CATSDRLGSGRAQETQYF
>TRBJ1-2|.|TRBV9|once
TGTGCCAGCAGCCCCCCGGTGGGGTATGGCTACACCTTC
CASSPPVGYGYTF
>TRBJ2-3|.|TRBV24-1|.
TGTGCCACCAGTGATCCCCTGCGCAGCACAGATACGCAGTATTTT
CATSDPLRSTDTQYF
>TRBJ2-1|.|TRBV5-1|once
TGCGCCAGCAGCTTGCCCAGCTCCTACAATGAGCAGTTCTTC
CASSLPSSYNEQFF
>TRBJ1-6|TRBD1|TRBV6-5|.
TGTGCCAGCAGTTACGTACAGGGGCCCTATAATTCACCCCTCCACTTT
CASSYVQGPYNSPLHF
>TRBJ2-3|TRBD1|TRBV23-1|.
TGCGCCAGCAGCGATTGCCAGGGGGCAGATACGCAGTATTTT
CASSDCQGADTQYF
>TRBJ2-1|.|TRBV28|.
TGTGCCAGCAGTTTTCGGCGAAAACTGAATGAGCAGTTCTTC
CASSFRRKLNEQFF
>TRBJ1-4|TRBD1|TRBV27|.
TGTGCCAGCAGTCCCGGGACAGGGGCCATTACGTTTGGGGAAAAACTGTTTTTT
CASSPGTGAITFGEKLFF
>TRBJ1-5|TRBD1|TRBV2|once
TGTGCCAGCAAGGACAGGGGGAGTAAGCCCCAGCATTTT
CASKDRGSKPQHF
>TRBJ2-7|.|TRBV4-2|.
TGTGCCAGCAGCCAAGACGTACTTTACGAGCAGTACTTC
CASSQDVLYEQYF
>TRBJ2-5|TRBD1|TRBV18|once
TGTGCCAGCTCACGTCGACAGGGGGGTCAAGAGACCCAGTACTTC
CASSRRQGGQETQYF
>TRBJ2-2|.|TRBV27|.
TGTGCCACCCTAGAAAACACCGGGGAGCTGTTTTTT
CATLENTGELFF
>TRBJ1-6|.|TRBV7-9|.
TGTGCCAGCCGAGGGCCCGATTCACCCCTCCACTTT
CASRGPDSPLHF
>TRBJ1-2|TRBD1|TRBV27|.
TGTGCCAGCAGCCCTGACAGGGGTGACTATGGCTACACCTTC
CASSPDRGDYGYTF
>TRBJ2-5|.|TRBV7-7|.
TGTGCTAGCAGCCCGGACACCCGGGAGACCCAGTACTTC
CASSPDTRETQYF
>TRBJ2-7|.|TRBV27|.
TGTGCCAGCAGTCCCGGGGCGTACGAGCAGTACTTC
CASSPGAYEQYF
>TRBJ2-7|TRBD2|TRBV30|.
TGTGCCTGGAATCGGGAGGGCCTCAACGAGCAGTACTTC
CAWNREGLNEQYF
>TRBJ2-2|.|TRBV5-1|.
TGCGCCAGCAGCTTGGTGGGATCAGGGCCCGGGGAGCTGTTTTTT
CASSLVGSGPGELFF
>TRBJ2-3|.|TRBV9|once
TGTGCCAGCAGCGATTCAGGGGCAGATACGCAGTATTTT
CASSDSGADTQYF
>TRBJ1-2|TRBD1|TRBV30|.
TGTGCCTGGAGAGCCAAGCGAAAGGACAGGGGGCGCGAGGATGGCTACACCTTC
CAWRAKRKDRGREDGYTF
>TRBJ2-2|.|TRBV5-1|.
TGCGCCAGCGGAGGGGAGTGGGGGACCGGGGAGCTGTTTTTT
CASGGEWGTGELFF
>TRBJ2-7|.|TRBV4-1|.
TGCGCCAGCAGCCTTACAGAGGCCTACGAGCAGTACTTC
CASSLTEAYEQYF
>TRBJ2-7|.|TRBV2|.
TGTGCCAGCAGTCCTACTAGATCCCCCCACGAGCAGTACTTC
CASSPTRSPHEQYF
>TRBJ2-5|.|TRBV18|.
TGTGCCAGCTCACCAGGGGTGGAAGAGACCCAGTACTTC
CASSPGVEETQYF
>TRBJ1-2|TRBD1|TRBV9|.
TGTGCCAGCAGCGTAGCCCAACAGGGGAATGGCTACACCTTC
CASSVAQQGNGYTF